The 4 T cell receptor beta chains below were found in one sample sequenced in a study of OX40 agonist ivuxolimab in advanced cancers. The table came from immunoSEQ multiplex PCR; TCRdb's copy has only in-frame clones and leaves some out. The data show 70,000 or so clones, with 85% seen just once and 17% held by the top ten. The sequencing here drew on CD4+ or CD8+ T cells sorted from blood, taken in a trial of the OX40 agonist ivuxolimab. These receptors originate from an adult with an advanced solid tumor such as melanoma, head and neck, liver or kidney cancer.

This chain uses TRBV19 with TRBJ2-3; no clear D. CDR3 length: 14 residues. V lost 4 bases, J lost 3 bases, and 11 bases lay in between. The germline gives CDR1 LNHDA, CDR2 SQIVND (reference sequence). The DNA for the CDR3 is TGTGCCAGTAGTACCGCCCGGGTAACAGATACGCAGTATTTT. Its protein product is CASSTARVTDTQYF.

Note on this clone: A read error may account for a junction end that differs from germline. The rearrangement joins TRBV5-1 to TRBJ2-5; 11 nucleotides align to TRBD2. Germline CDR1 SGHRS, CDR2 YFSETQ. The CDR3 covers 13 residues. DNA of the CDR3: TGCGCCAGCAGCTTACTAGCGGGAGAGGCCCAGTACTTC. Protein product: CASSLLAGEAQYF.

This chain connects TRBV28 to TRBJ2-7; 10 nucleotides line up with TRBD1. Germline lookup yields CDR1 MDHEN and CDR2 SYDVKM. V was pared by 6 bases and J by 5 bases, with 7 bases of the junction left unmatched. CDR3 length: 14 amino acids. For the CDR3, the DNA is TGTGCCAGCAGCACCGGGACAGGGGTCCACGAGCAGTACTTC. Its protein is CASSTGTGVHEQYF.

V and J are TRBV5-8 and TRBJ2-1; unclear D gene. The V gene lost 0 bases and the J gene lost 2 bases, with 12 bases spanning the gap. The CDR3 has 16 amino acids. Germline CDR1 is SGHTS and CDR2 is YDEGEE. The CDR3 region has the DNA TGTGCCAGCAGCTTGGGGTCGGGTACGCCCTACAATGAGCAGTTCTTC. Translated: CASSLGSGTPYNEQFF.